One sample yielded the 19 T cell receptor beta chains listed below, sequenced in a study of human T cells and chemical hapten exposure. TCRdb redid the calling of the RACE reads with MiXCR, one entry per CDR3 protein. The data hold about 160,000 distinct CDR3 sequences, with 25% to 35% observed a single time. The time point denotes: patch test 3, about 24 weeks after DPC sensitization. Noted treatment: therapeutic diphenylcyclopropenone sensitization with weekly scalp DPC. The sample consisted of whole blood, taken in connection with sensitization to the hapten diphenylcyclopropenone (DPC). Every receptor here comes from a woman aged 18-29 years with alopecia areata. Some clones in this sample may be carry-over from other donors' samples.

CDR3 DNA: TGTGCCAGGATGGGCACAGATACGCAGTATTTT. The encoded protein is CARMGTDTQYF. This chain uses TRBV2 with TRBJ2-3; D unclear. Germline loops: CDR1 SNHLY, CDR2 FYNNEI. The germline V and J ends were trimmed by 9 bases and 1 base, with 5 bases remaining between them. The CDR3 length is 11 residues.

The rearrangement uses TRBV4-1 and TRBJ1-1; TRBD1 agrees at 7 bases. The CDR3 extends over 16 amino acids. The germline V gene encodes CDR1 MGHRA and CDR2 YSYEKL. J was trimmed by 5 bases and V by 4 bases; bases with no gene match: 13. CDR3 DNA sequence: TGCGCCAGCAGCCGCCGACAGGGAGGTGTGTGGACTGAAGCTTTCTTT. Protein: CASSRRQGGVWTEAFF.

CDR3 sequence (DNA): TGTGCCAGCAGCCCGGCGGCCCTTGCGACTGAAGCTTTCTTT. It yields the protein CASSPAALATEAFF. V is TRBV7-6 and J is TRBJ1-1; D is ambiguous. The CDR3 loop spans 14 amino acids. CDR1 and CDR2 (germline): SGHVS, FNYEAQ. V was trimmed by 5 bases and J by 5 bases, leaving 15 bases between them.

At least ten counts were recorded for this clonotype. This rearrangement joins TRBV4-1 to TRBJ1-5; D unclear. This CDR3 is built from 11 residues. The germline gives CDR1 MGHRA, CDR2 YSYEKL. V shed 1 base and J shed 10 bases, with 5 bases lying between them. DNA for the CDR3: TGCGCCAGCAGCCAAGGAGGTCCCCAGCATTTT. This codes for CASSQGGPQHF.

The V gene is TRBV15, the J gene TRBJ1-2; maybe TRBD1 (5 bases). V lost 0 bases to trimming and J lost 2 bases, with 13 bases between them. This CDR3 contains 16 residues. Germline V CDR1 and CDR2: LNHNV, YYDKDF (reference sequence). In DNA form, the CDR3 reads TGTGCCACCAGCAGAGATCTGAATGGGGCCAACTATGGCTACACCTTC. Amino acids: CATSRDLNGANYGYTF.

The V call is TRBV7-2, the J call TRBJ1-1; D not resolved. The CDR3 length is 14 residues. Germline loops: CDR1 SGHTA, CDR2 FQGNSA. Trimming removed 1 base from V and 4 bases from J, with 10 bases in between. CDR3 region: CASSLERRGTEAFF. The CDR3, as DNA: TGTGCCAGCAGCTTAGAAAGGCGGGGCACTGAAGCTTTCTTT.

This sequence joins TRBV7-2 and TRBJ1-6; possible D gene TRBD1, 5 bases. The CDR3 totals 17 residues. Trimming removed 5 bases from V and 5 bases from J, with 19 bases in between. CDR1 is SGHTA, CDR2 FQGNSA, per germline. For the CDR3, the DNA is TGTGCCAGCAGCCCATTGGGGGTGAGGACGGATAATTCACCCCTCCACTTT. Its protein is CASSPLGVRTDNSPLHF.

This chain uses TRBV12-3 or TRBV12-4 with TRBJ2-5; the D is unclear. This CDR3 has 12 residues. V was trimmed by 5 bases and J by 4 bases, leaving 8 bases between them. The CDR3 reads CASSQTPETQYF. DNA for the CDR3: TGTGCCAGCAGTCAAACTCCAGAGACCCAGTACTTC.

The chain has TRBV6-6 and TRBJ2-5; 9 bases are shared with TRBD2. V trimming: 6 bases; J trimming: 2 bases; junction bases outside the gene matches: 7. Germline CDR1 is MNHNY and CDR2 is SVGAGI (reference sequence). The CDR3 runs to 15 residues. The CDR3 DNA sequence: TGTGCCAGCAGGATAGCGGGAGCTTCACAAGAGACCCAGTACTTC. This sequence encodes CASRIAGASQETQYF.

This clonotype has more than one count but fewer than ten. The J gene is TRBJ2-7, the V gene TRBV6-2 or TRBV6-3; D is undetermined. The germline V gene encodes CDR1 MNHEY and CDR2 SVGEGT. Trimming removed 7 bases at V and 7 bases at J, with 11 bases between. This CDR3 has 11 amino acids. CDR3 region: CASTDVREQYF. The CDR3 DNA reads TGTGCCAGCACGGACGTTCGGGAGCAGTACTTC.

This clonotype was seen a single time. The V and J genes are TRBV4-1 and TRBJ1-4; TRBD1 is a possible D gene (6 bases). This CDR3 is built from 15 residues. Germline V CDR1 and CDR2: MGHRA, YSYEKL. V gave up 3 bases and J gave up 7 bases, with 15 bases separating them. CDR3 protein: CASSQRSGRGEKLFF. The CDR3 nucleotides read TGCGCCAGCAGCCAGAGGAGTGGCAGGGGTGAAAAACTGTTTTTT.

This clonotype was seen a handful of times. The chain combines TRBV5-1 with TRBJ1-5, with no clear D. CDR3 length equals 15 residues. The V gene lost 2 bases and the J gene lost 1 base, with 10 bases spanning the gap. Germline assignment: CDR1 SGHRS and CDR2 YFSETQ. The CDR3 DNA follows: TGCGCCAGCAGCTTTAGAGGGCAGAGCAATCAGCCCCAGCATTTT. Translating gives CASSFRGQSNQPQHF.

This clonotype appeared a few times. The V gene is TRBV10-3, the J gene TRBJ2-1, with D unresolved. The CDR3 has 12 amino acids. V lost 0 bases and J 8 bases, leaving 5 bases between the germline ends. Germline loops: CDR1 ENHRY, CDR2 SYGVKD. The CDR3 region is CAISESWDEQFF. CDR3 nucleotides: TGTGCCATCAGTGAGTCGTGGGATGAGCAGTTCTTC.

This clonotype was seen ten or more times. The CDR3 DNA reads as TGCGCCAGCAGCCACCCGGGACAGAGTTCCCAAAAGGCTTTCTTT. This sequence encodes CASSHPGQSSQKAFF. The genes are TRBV4-1 and TRBJ1-1; TRBD1 aligns across 7 bases. CDR1 is MGHRA and CDR2 is YSYEKL in the germline V gene. V shed 3 bases, J shed 11 bases, and the junction held 15 bases outside the gene matches. CDR3 size: 15 residues.

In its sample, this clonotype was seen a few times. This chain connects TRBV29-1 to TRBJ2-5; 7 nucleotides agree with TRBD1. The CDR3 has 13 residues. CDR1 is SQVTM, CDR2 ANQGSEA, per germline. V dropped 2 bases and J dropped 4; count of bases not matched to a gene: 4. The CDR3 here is CSVERDSRETQYF. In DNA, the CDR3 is TGCAGCGTTGAAAGGGACAGCCGAGAGACCCAGTACTTC.

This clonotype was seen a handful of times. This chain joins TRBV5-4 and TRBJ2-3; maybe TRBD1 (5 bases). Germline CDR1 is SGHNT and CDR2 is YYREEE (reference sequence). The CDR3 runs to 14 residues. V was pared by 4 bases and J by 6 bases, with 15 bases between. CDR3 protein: CASSLALYRDTQYF. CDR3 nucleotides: TGTGCCAGCAGCCTGGCCCTATACAGGGATACGCAGTATTTT.

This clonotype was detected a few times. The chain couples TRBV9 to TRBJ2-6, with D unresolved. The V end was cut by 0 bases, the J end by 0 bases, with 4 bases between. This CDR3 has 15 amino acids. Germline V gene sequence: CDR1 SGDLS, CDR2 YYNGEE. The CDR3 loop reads CASSVDFSGANVLTF. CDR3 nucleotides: TGTGCCAGCAGCGTAGACTTCTCTGGGGCCAACGTCCTGACTTTC.

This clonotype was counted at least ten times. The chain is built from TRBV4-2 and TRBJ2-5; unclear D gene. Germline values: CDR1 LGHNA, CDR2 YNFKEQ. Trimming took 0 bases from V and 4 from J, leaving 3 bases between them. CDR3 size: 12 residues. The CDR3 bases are TGTGCCAGCAGCCAAGATACAGAGACCCAGTACTTC. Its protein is CASSQDTETQYF.

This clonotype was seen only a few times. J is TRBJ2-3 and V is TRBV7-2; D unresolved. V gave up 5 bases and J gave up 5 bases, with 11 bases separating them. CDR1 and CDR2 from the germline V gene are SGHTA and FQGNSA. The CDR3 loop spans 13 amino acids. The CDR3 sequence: CASSPPWGDTQYF. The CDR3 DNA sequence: TGTGCCAGCAGCCCCCCCTGGGGAGATACGCAGTATTTT.